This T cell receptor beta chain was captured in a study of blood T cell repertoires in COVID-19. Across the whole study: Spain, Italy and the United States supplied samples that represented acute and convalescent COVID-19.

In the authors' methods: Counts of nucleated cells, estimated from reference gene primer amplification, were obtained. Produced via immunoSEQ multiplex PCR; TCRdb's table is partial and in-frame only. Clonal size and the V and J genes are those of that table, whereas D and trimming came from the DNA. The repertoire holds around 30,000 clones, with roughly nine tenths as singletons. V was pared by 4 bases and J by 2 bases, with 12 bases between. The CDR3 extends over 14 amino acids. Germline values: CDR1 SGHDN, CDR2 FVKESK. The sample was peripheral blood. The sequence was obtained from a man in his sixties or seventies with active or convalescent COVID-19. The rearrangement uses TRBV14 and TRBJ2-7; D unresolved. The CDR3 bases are TGTGCCAGCAGCCGCCTGGATGGGCCCTACGAGCAGTACTTC. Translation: CASSRLDGPYEQYF.